This is a list of T cell receptor beta chains from one sample in a study of control samples from healthy donors and cancer patients. Assay used: immunoSEQ multiplex PCR; TCRdb lists only in-frame clones, some missing. The sample includes some 150,000 clones, roughly 94% seen only once; the top ten take around 13%. The source material was PBMCs. The receptors here all came from a man aged 60 to 75 with colorectal cancer. CDR3s include the opening cysteine and the closing phenylalanine or tryptophan. Fields, in order: D gene, clone size, V gene, J gene, CDR3 DNA, CDR3 protein. A D gene is named only where the DNA matches it firmly. Size tells how often a clone was seen (once, few, many) or the class of an expanded clone, and some rows leave it out.

d_gene: TRBD1; abundance: -; v_gene: TRBV4-2; j_gene: TRBJ1-3; CDR3nt: TGTGCCAGCAGCCAAGATCCCCTGGGACAGGGGGGGTCTGGAAACACCATATATTTT; CDR3aa: CASSQDPLGQGGSGNTIYF
d_gene: TRBD2; abundance: -; v_gene: TRBV19; j_gene: TRBJ2-3; CDR3nt: TGTGCCAGTACCGCCGGGACTACCACAGATACGCAGTATTTT; CDR3aa: CASTAGTTTDTQYF
d_gene: -; abundance: -; v_gene: TRBV6-1; j_gene: TRBJ1-5; CDR3nt: TGTGCCAGCAGTGAACCTTCCGACAGAGGTCAGCCCCAGCATTTT; CDR3aa: CASSEPSDRGQPQHF
d_gene: -; abundance: -; v_gene: TRBV5-1; j_gene: TRBJ2-7; CDR3nt: TGCGCCAGCAGCCGAGACTTTCCCTCCTACGAGCAGTACTTC; CDR3aa: CASSRDFPSYEQYF
d_gene: -; abundance: -; v_gene: TRBV4-3; j_gene: TRBJ1-6; CDR3nt: TGCGCCAGCAGCCAGGGAGACAGGTATAATTCACCCCTCCACTTT; CDR3aa: CASSQGDRYNSPLHF
d_gene: -; abundance: once; v_gene: TRBV30; j_gene: TRBJ2-5; CDR3nt: TGTGCCTGGAGTGTACTAGGCAGGGAGGAGAAAGAGACCCAGTACTTC; CDR3aa: CAWSVLGREEKETQYF
d_gene: TRBD1; abundance: once; v_gene: TRBV24-1; j_gene: TRBJ2-1; CDR3nt: TGTGCCACCGGGCGGGACAGGGGGCGGAATGAGCAGTTCTTC; CDR3aa: CATGRDRGRNEQFF
d_gene: TRBD1; abundance: once; v_gene: TRBV6-5; j_gene: TRBJ2-3; CDR3nt: TGTGCCAGCACCGGGACAGGGTGGGGAGATACGCAGTATTTT; CDR3aa: CASTGTGWGDTQYF
d_gene: TRBD1; abundance: once; v_gene: TRBV19; j_gene: TRBJ1-2; CDR3nt: TGTGCCAGTACCTGGGACAGGAAAGCTTCTGGGTACACCTTC; CDR3aa: CASTWDRKASGYTF
d_gene: -; abundance: -; v_gene: TRBV14; j_gene: TRBJ2-3; CDR3nt: -; CDR3aa: CASSHVGPGTQYF
d_gene: -; abundance: -; v_gene: TRBV5-7; j_gene: TRBJ2-2; CDR3nt: TGTGCCAGCAGCTTGGAACGCAGGGAAAGCACCGGGGAGCTGTTTTTT; CDR3aa: CASSLERRESTGELFF
d_gene: -; abundance: -; v_gene: TRBV5-5; j_gene: TRBJ1-1; CDR3nt: TGTGCCAGCAGCCGGGTACGGGGAGATACTGAAGCTTTCTTT; CDR3aa: CASSRVRGDTEAFF
d_gene: -; abundance: -; v_gene: TRBV10-3; j_gene: TRBJ1-1; CDR3nt: TGTGCCATCAGTGATACGGACGGGACTGAAGCTTTCTTT; CDR3aa: CAISDTDGTEAFF
d_gene: -; abundance: -; v_gene: TRBV5-4; j_gene: TRBJ1-1; CDR3nt: TGTGCCAGCAGCTGGGAGACTCATCACCCCGAAGCTTTCTTT; CDR3aa: CASSWETHHPEAFF
d_gene: -; abundance: -; v_gene: TRBV5-1; j_gene: TRBJ2-1; CDR3nt: TGCGCCAGCAGCTTACCCGGCTCCTACAATGAGCAGTTCTTC; CDR3aa: CASSLPGSYNEQFF
d_gene: -; abundance: -; v_gene: TRBV20-1; j_gene: TRBJ1-2; CDR3nt: TGCAGTGCTCCCGACAACTATGGCTACACCTTC; CDR3aa: CSAPDNYGYTF
d_gene: TRBD2; abundance: -; v_gene: TRBV5-1; j_gene: TRBJ2-3; CDR3nt: TGCGCCAGCAGCGTATTAGGGACTAGCGGTTCCGGAGTCACGCAGTATTTT; CDR3aa: CASSVLGTSGSGVTQYF
d_gene: TRBD1; abundance: -; v_gene: TRBV29-1; j_gene: TRBJ2-7; CDR3nt: TGCAGCGTTGATTCTACAGGGGGCTCCTACGAGCAGTACTTC; CDR3aa: CSVDSTGGSYEQYF
d_gene: TRBD2; abundance: -; v_gene: TRBV4-2; j_gene: TRBJ2-5; CDR3nt: TGTGCCAGCAGCCGGAGCGGGGGCGACCAAGAGACCCAGTACTTC; CDR3aa: CASSRSGGDQETQYF
d_gene: -; abundance: -; v_gene: TRBV5-1; j_gene: TRBJ2-7; CDR3nt: TGCGCCAGCAGCTTGGGCAGAAAGGACGAGCAGTACTTC; CDR3aa: CASSLGRKDEQYF
d_gene: -; abundance: few; v_gene: TRBV7-8; j_gene: TRBJ1-5; CDR3nt: TGTGCCAGCAGCTTAGCATCGGGGGTTAGTAATCAGCCCCAGCATTTT; CDR3aa: CASSLASGVSNQPQHF
d_gene: -; abundance: -; v_gene: TRBV3-1/TRBV3-2; j_gene: TRBJ2-3; CDR3nt: TGTGCCAGCAGCCAAGCCACGGGGTTGGGACCAGATACGCAGTATTTT; CDR3aa: CASSQATGLGPDTQYF
d_gene: -; abundance: -; v_gene: TRBV9; j_gene: TRBJ1-5; CDR3nt: TGTGCCAGCAGCCCCAACCAAGTTAGCAATCAGCCCCAGCATTTT; CDR3aa: CASSPNQVSNQPQHF
d_gene: -; abundance: -; v_gene: TRBV12-3/TRBV12-4; j_gene: TRBJ2-1; CDR3nt: TGTGCCAGCACCTTGGGCTATTACAATGAGCAGTTCTTC; CDR3aa: CASTLGYYNEQFF
d_gene: -; abundance: -; v_gene: TRBV4-1; j_gene: TRBJ2-4; CDR3nt: TGCGCCAGCAGCCGCGAAGAACGCGCCAAAAACATTCAGTACTTC; CDR3aa: CASSREERAKNIQYF
d_gene: -; abundance: -; v_gene: TRBV24-1; j_gene: TRBJ2-3; CDR3nt: TGTGCCACCAGTGATGGCGGATCTTATAGCACAGATACGCAGTATTTT; CDR3aa: CATSDGGSYSTDTQYF
d_gene: TRBD1; abundance: -; v_gene: TRBV24-1; j_gene: TRBJ1-2; CDR3nt: TGTGCCACCAGTGGCCCATCCGGGACAGGGGGAGTCGGGCCCTATGGCTACACCTTC; CDR3aa: CATSGPSGTGGVGPYGYTF
d_gene: -; abundance: once; v_gene: TRBV2; j_gene: TRBJ1-3; CDR3nt: TGTGCCAGCGGGGGCTCTGGAAACACCATATATTTT; CDR3aa: CASGGSGNTIYF
d_gene: TRBD1; abundance: -; v_gene: TRBV28; j_gene: TRBJ1-1; CDR3nt: TGTGCCAGCAGTATCCTGACAGGGACTAAGAACACTGAAGCTTTCTTT; CDR3aa: CASSILTGTKNTEAFF
d_gene: TRBD1; abundance: -; v_gene: TRBV9; j_gene: TRBJ1-1; CDR3nt: TGTGCCAGCAGCCTCGGACAGGGGGACACTGAAGCTTTCTTT; CDR3aa: CASSLGQGDTEAFF
d_gene: -; abundance: once; v_gene: TRBV6-5; j_gene: TRBJ2-5; CDR3nt: TGTGCCAGCAGTTACTCCATTGACGGTGGGGGGACCCAGTACTTC; CDR3aa: CASSYSIDGGGTQYF
d_gene: TRBD2; abundance: -; v_gene: TRBV6-2/TRBV6-3; j_gene: TRBJ2-3; CDR3nt: TGTGCCAGCAGTCCCGGGACTAGCGGCCATAGCACAGATACGCAGTATTTT; CDR3aa: CASSPGTSGHSTDTQYF
d_gene: TRBD1; abundance: -; v_gene: TRBV7-9; j_gene: TRBJ2-7; CDR3nt: TGTGCCAGCAGCCTACCCTCGGGACAGGGTTACGAGCAGTACTTC; CDR3aa: CASSLPSGQGYEQYF
d_gene: -; abundance: -; v_gene: TRBV4-1; j_gene: TRBJ2-7; CDR3nt: TGCGCCAGCAGCCAACCGGGACGGTCAAACGAGCAGTACTTC; CDR3aa: CASSQPGRSNEQYF
d_gene: -; abundance: -; v_gene: TRBV11-2; j_gene: TRBJ1-5; CDR3nt: TGTGCCAGCGCCCGGGGGGAAATCAATCAGCCCCAGCATTTT; CDR3aa: CASARGEINQPQHF
d_gene: TRBD2; abundance: -; v_gene: TRBV5-1; j_gene: TRBJ2-7; CDR3nt: TGCGCCAGCAGCTTGGTCGGGGGGTACGCGGTCTACGAGCAGTACTTC; CDR3aa: CASSLVGGYAVYEQYF
d_gene: -; abundance: -; v_gene: TRBV3-1/TRBV3-2; j_gene: TRBJ2-3; CDR3nt: TGTGCCAGCAGCCCTCAGGGAGCGGATACGCAGTATTTT; CDR3aa: CASSPQGADTQYF
d_gene: -; abundance: -; v_gene: TRBV4-1; j_gene: TRBJ2-5; CDR3nt: TGCGCCAGCAGCCACCTACAAGAGACCCAGTACTTC; CDR3aa: CASSHLQETQYF
d_gene: TRBD2; abundance: -; v_gene: TRBV7-2; j_gene: TRBJ2-7; CDR3nt: TGTGCCAGCAGCTCGGGACTAGCGGCCGCCTACGAGCAGTACTTC; CDR3aa: CASSSGLAAAYEQYF
d_gene: -; abundance: -; v_gene: TRBV7-2; j_gene: TRBJ1-6; CDR3nt: TGTGCCAGCAGCTTAGTCCAGTATAATTCACCCCTCCACTTT; CDR3aa: CASSLVQYNSPLHF
d_gene: TRBD1; abundance: -; v_gene: TRBV3-1/TRBV3-2; j_gene: TRBJ1-5; CDR3nt: TGTGCCAGCGGGCCAGCCGGGACAGGGTTGAAACAGCCCCAGCATTTT; CDR3aa: CASGPAGTGLKQPQHF
d_gene: -; abundance: -; v_gene: TRBV7-2; j_gene: TRBJ1-2; CDR3nt: TGTGCCAGCAGCTTAAGGCAGAACTATGGCTACACCTTC; CDR3aa: CASSLRQNYGYTF